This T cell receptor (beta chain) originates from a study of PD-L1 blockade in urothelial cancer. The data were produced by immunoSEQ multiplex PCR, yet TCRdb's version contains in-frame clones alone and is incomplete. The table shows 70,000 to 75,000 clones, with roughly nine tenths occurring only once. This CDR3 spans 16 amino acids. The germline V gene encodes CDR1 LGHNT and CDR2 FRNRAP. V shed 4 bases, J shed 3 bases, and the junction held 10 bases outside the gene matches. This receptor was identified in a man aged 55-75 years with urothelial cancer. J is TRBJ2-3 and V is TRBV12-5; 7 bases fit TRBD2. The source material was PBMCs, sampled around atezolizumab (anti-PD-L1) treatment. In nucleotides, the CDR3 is TGTGCTAGTGGTTCACTAGCGAACATCATGACAGATACGCAGTATTTT. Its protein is CASGSLANIMTDTQYF.